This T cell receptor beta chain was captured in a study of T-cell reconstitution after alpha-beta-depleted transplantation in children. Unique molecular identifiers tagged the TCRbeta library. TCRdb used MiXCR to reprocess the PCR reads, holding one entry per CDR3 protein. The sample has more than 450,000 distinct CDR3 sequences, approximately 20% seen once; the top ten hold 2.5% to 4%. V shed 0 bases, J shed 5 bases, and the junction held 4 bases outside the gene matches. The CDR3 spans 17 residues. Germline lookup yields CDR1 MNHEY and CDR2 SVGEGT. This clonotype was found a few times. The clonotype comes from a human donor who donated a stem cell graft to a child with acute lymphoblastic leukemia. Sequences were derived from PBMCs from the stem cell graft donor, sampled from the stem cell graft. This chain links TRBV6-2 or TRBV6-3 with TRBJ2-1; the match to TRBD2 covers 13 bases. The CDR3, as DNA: TGTGCCAGCAGTTACTCTCTCACTAGCGGGAGGGACAATGAGCAGTTCTTC. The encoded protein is CASSYSLTSGRDNEQFF.